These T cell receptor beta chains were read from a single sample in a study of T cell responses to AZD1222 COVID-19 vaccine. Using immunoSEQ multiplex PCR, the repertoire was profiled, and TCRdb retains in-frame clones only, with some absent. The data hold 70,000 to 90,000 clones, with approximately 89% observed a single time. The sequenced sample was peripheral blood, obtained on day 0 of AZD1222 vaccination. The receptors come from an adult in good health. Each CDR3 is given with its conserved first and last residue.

CDR3aa: CASSLGSEQFF
v_gene: TRBV6-5
j_gene: TRBJ2-1

CDR3aa: CASSPDRAGGYTF
v_gene: TRBV6-2/TRBV6-3
j_gene: TRBJ1-2

CDR3aa: CASSPDRGLRGYTF
v_gene: TRBV5-1
j_gene: TRBJ1-2

CDR3aa: CASSKTGGSYNEQFF
v_gene: TRBV5-1
j_gene: TRBJ2-1

CDR3aa: CASSPGSTDTQYF
v_gene: TRBV18
j_gene: TRBJ2-3

CDR3aa: CASSESRGGTTGELFF
v_gene: TRBV10-1
j_gene: TRBJ2-2

CDR3aa: CASSLGGTSGNEQFF
v_gene: TRBV5-1
j_gene: TRBJ2-1

CDR3aa: CASSPTSGGTYNEQFF
v_gene: TRBV5-1
j_gene: TRBJ2-1

CDR3aa: CASSETLAGGHNEQFF
v_gene: TRBV5-4
j_gene: TRBJ2-1

CDR3aa: CASSYRGTGELFF
v_gene: TRBV5-6
j_gene: TRBJ2-2

CDR3aa: CASSLGSWGTDTQYF
v_gene: TRBV5-8
j_gene: TRBJ2-3

CDR3aa: CASSRGNTGELFF
v_gene: TRBV5-1
j_gene: TRBJ2-2

CDR3aa: CASSLETGGNEQFF
v_gene: TRBV5-1
j_gene: TRBJ2-1

CDR3aa: CASSGQGKAGELFF
v_gene: TRBV18
j_gene: TRBJ2-2

CDR3aa: CASSPDVAVYTDTQYF
v_gene: TRBV4-3
j_gene: TRBJ2-3

CDR3aa: CASSLIFRTARGQGGGYTF
v_gene: TRBV28
j_gene: TRBJ1-2

CDR3aa: CAWALGGDRGLNSPLHF
v_gene: TRBV30
j_gene: TRBJ1-6

CDR3aa: CAWTPSRGLGGYTF
v_gene: TRBV30
j_gene: TRBJ1-2

CDR3aa: CASSQEGGGGFTQYF
v_gene: TRBV3-1/TRBV3-2
j_gene: TRBJ2-3

CDR3aa: CASSEHGNQPQHF
v_gene: TRBV2
j_gene: TRBJ1-5

CDR3aa: CASSLGVPLGELFF
v_gene: TRBV28
j_gene: TRBJ2-2

CDR3aa: CASSAPEGAGNTEAFF
v_gene: TRBV9
j_gene: TRBJ1-1

CDR3aa: CASSLEGLAYEQYF
v_gene: TRBV5-1
j_gene: TRBJ2-7

CDR3aa: CASSTSRQGVYTF
v_gene: TRBV19
j_gene: TRBJ1-2

CDR3aa: CASSLGPTNEQYF
v_gene: TRBV5-8
j_gene: TRBJ2-7

CDR3aa: CAWTHGLGAREQYF
v_gene: TRBV30
j_gene: TRBJ2-7

CDR3aa: CASRPGEETQYF
v_gene: TRBV5-1
j_gene: TRBJ2-5

CDR3aa: CASSIGQLSYEQYF
v_gene: TRBV19
j_gene: TRBJ2-7

CDR3aa: CASSLARLAGYNEQFF
v_gene: TRBV7-8
j_gene: TRBJ2-1

CDR3aa: CATSRDSSGGNEQFF
v_gene: TRBV15
j_gene: TRBJ2-1

CDR3aa: CAISPGGNTIYF
v_gene: TRBV10-3
j_gene: TRBJ1-3

CDR3aa: CASSKIRATSGNTIYF
v_gene: TRBV21-1
j_gene: TRBJ1-3

CDR3aa: CASKARQQFYGYTF
v_gene: TRBV19
j_gene: TRBJ1-2

CDR3aa: CASSLQPGLGGETQYF
v_gene: TRBV5-8
j_gene: TRBJ2-5

CDR3aa: CASSEVVAGGKYEQYF
v_gene: TRBV2
j_gene: TRBJ2-7

CDR3aa: CASTRDRGGMGTNEKLFF
v_gene: TRBV27
j_gene: TRBJ1-4

CDR3aa: CASSIVAQGGIGTEAFF
v_gene: TRBV19
j_gene: TRBJ1-1

CDR3aa: CAWRKGTGGYEQYF
v_gene: TRBV30
j_gene: TRBJ2-7

CDR3aa: CASSSAFSYEQYF
v_gene: TRBV27
j_gene: TRBJ2-7

CDR3aa: CASSLFPAGGPYEQYF
v_gene: TRBV7-2
j_gene: TRBJ2-7

CDR3aa: CASSRTDTNSNQPQHF
v_gene: TRBV2
j_gene: TRBJ1-5

CDR3aa: CASSLHGNQPQHF
v_gene: TRBV7-9
j_gene: TRBJ1-5

CDR3aa: CASRGGFGTGELFF
v_gene: TRBV7-9
j_gene: TRBJ2-2

CDR3aa: CATPDRAYYEQYF
v_gene: TRBV2
j_gene: TRBJ2-7

CDR3aa: CAISESPSGTGELFF
v_gene: TRBV10-3
j_gene: TRBJ2-2

CDR3aa: CATSDGLGGGSGVDTQYF
v_gene: TRBV24-1
j_gene: TRBJ2-3

CDR3aa: CASSEGTAGTQYF
v_gene: TRBV11-2
j_gene: TRBJ2-5

CDR3aa: CASGWVRGAFF
v_gene: TRBV12-5
j_gene: TRBJ1-1

CDR3aa: CASSGISGKNQPQHF
v_gene: TRBV2
j_gene: TRBJ1-5

CDR3aa: CASSSYPGDTQYF
v_gene: TRBV7-9
j_gene: TRBJ2-3

CDR3aa: CASSLVTNTEAFF
v_gene: TRBV5-1
j_gene: TRBJ1-1